This T cell receptor (beta chain) was identified during a study of blood T cells in healthy people across ages. Study conclusions and caveats: More naive CD4+ cells and higher diversity marked long-lived donors relative to aged donors. Significant beta diversity loss was already apparent by age about 42, declining roughly linearly.

Combining a sample-barcoded 5' primer with a J-beta primer mix, a second PCR ran for roughly 6 to 12 cycles. All samples gave at least 2.5 million CDR3-containing paired-end reads. TCRdb analysed the 5' RACE reads with MiXCR anew, one entry per CDR3 protein. This table has about 1.7 million distinct CDR3 sequences, roughly 27% appearing once. Each sample had at least 6.5 million PBMCs isolated. In the case of this clonotype: Antigen unknown.

The source material was blood. The clonotype was recovered from a woman aged 25 to 39 in good health.

CDR3 amino acids: CASRTLSGRANEQYF. In DNA, the CDR3 is TGTGCCAGCAGGACCCTTAGCGGGAGGGCTAATGAGCAGTACTTC. The chain has TRBV6-5 and TRBJ2-4; 11 bases are a match to TRBD2. V dropped 6 bases and J dropped 13; count of bases not matched to a gene: 14. Germline-derived CDR1 and CDR2 are MNHEY and SVGAGI. The CDR3 is 15 residues long.